These 30 T cell receptor beta chains were sequenced from one sample in a study of T cell repertoires in cytomegalovirus infection. TCRdb analysed the reads with MiXCR anew, one entry per CDR3 protein. This sample yields some 700,000 distinct CDR3 sequences, of which 35% are seen a single time; around 2.8% belongs to the top ten. The sequenced sample consisted of PBMCs. These receptors were collected from a human donor in good health (CMV status not recorded). Some clones in this sample may be carry-over from other donors' samples.

This clonotype has more than one count but fewer than ten. The chain carries TRBV20-1 and TRBJ2-5, with TRBD2 matching 8 bases. Germline V gene data show CDR1 as DFQATT and CDR2 as SNEGSKA (reference sequence). The CDR3 runs 14 residues. V shed 1 base, J shed 5 bases, and the junction held 6 bases outside the gene matches. CDR3 sequence: CSARAGGASETQYF. The CDR3 DNA reads as TGCAGTGCTAGAGCCGGGGGGGCTAGTGAGACCCAGTACTTC.

This clonotype was seen a few times. This chain links TRBV27 with TRBJ2-5; 9 bases align to TRBD2. The CDR3 runs 16 residues. The germline gives CDR1 MNHEY, CDR2 SMNVEV (reference sequence). V dropped 5 bases and J dropped 2; count of bases not matched to a gene: 9. The CDR3 DNA reads as TGTGCCAGCAGTAGATCCGGACTAGCGAGACAAGAGACCCAGTACTTC. Encoded protein: CASSRSGLARQETQYF.

Ten or more counts support this clonotype. V and J are TRBV7-2 and TRBJ2-7; D is unresolved. Trimming stripped 5 bases from V and 3 bases from J, with 11 bases between. The V gene's germline CDR1 is SGHTA and CDR2 FQGNSA. The CDR3 spans 13 residues. Written as DNA, the CDR3 is TGTGCCAGCAGCCAATTTTCAGGCTACGAGCAGTACTTC. Its protein is CASSQFSGYEQYF.

This clonotype was detected many times. The chain carries TRBV7-2 and TRBJ1-4, with D possibly TRBD1 on 5 matching bases. The CDR3 totals 15 residues. Germline CDR1 is SGHTA and CDR2 is FQGNSA. The V gene lost 5 bases and the J gene lost 3 bases, with 13 bases spanning the gap. The CDR3 loop is CASSRADTANEKLFF. DNA of the CDR3: TGTGCCAGCAGCCGGGCGGACACAGCTAATGAAAAACTGTTTTTT.

This clonotype came up many times. This chain connects TRBV7-2 to TRBJ2-7, with 7 positions matching TRBD1. V lost 6 bases, J lost 5 bases, and 13 bases stayed unmatched. Germline assignment: CDR1 SGHTA and CDR2 FQGNSA. The CDR3 extends over 15 amino acids. The CDR3 spells CASRHPGTAFNEQYF. DNA of the CDR3: TGTGCCAGCAGACACCCCGGGACAGCCTTCAACGAGCAGTACTTC. Complete variable domain (other parts from reference TRBV7-2 and TRBJ2-7): GAGVSQSPSNKVTEKGKDVELRCDPISGHTALYWYRQSLGQGLEFLIYFQGNSAPDKSGLPSDRFSAERTGGSVSTLTIQRTQQEDSAVYLCASRHPGTAFNEQYFGPGTRLTVT.

This clonotype was counted only a few times. This rearrangement joins TRBV7-2 to TRBJ2-3; D unresolved. Trimming cost V 1 base and J 0 bases, with 8 bases left between them. The CDR3 runs 15 residues. Germline V gene data show CDR1 as SGHTA and CDR2 as FQGNSA. The CDR3 sequence: CASSLGPESTDTQYF. Written as DNA, the CDR3 is TGTGCCAGCAGCTTAGGGCCGGAGAGCACAGATACGCAGTATTTT.

This clonotype has only a few counts. J is TRBJ1-5 and V is TRBV11-2; D gene ambiguous. V was pared by 0 bases and J by 3 bases, with 6 bases between. There are 14 residues in the CDR3. Germline values: CDR1 SGHAT, CDR2 FQNNGV. The CDR3 region has the DNA TGTGCCAGCAGCTTAGACCAGCACAATCAGCCCCAGCATTTT. Protein: CASSLDQHNQPQHF.

This clonotype was picked up many times. The chain employs TRBV7-2 and TRBJ1-2, with 8 bases fitting TRBD1. The trim removed 7 bases at V and 5 bases at J, leaving 12 bases unmatched. Germline V lookup: CDR1 SGHTA, CDR2 FQGNSA. The CDR3 runs to 15 residues. Here the CDR3 reads CASNLQGGVDYGYTF. The CDR3 DNA follows: TGTGCCAGCAACCTACAGGGGGGGGTAGATTATGGCTACACCTTC. The variable domain in full, completed from reference TRBV7-2 and TRBJ1-2, reads GAGVSQSPSNKVTEKGKDVELRCDPISGHTALYWYRQSLGQGLEFLIYFQGNSAPDKSGLPSDRFSAERTGGSVSTLTIQRTQQEDSAVYLCASNLQGGVDYGYTFGSGTRLTVV.

The rearrangement uses TRBV28 and TRBJ2-1; the D gene is possibly TRBD2 (6 bases). There are 17 residues in the CDR3. The germline gives CDR1 MDHEN, CDR2 SYDVKM. Trimming removed 4 bases from V and 5 bases from J, with 21 bases in between. The CDR3 DNA is TGTGCCAGCAGTTCGTCTCGGGGCGGGGTAGGGAACAATGAGCAGTTCTTC. This encodes CASSSSRGGVGNNEQFF.

This chain links TRBV20-1 with TRBJ1-5; D is unclear. The germline V gene has CDR1 DFQATT and CDR2 SNEGSKA (reference sequence). Deletions cut 0 bases from V and 2 bases from J, with 14 bases between. The CDR3 length is 16 residues. The CDR3 loop is CSARDPREVGNQPQHF. The CDR3 nucleotides are TGCAGTGCTAGAGACCCCCGGGAGGTTGGCAATCAGCCCCAGCATTTT.

This chain joins TRBV20-1 and TRBJ1-2, with a tentative D call TRBD1 (6 bases). Germline V gene data show CDR1 as DFQATT and CDR2 as SNEGSKA (reference sequence). V lost 3 bases and J lost 0, with 8 bases in between. This CDR3 has 13 residues. This CDR3 is CSARRTANYGYTF. The CDR3 DNA is TGCAGTGCTAGGAGGACAGCTAACTATGGCTACACCTTC.

This clonotype was found a few times. This chain joins TRBV28 and TRBJ1-1, with unresolved D. The CDR3 covers 14 residues. Germline CDR1 reads MDHEN; CDR2 reads SYDVKM. Deletions cut 0 bases from V and 3 bases from J, with 8 bases between. In nucleotides, the CDR3 is TGTGCCAGCAGTTTATGGGACCGACACACTGAAGCTTTCTTT. This gives the protein CASSLWDRHTEAFF.

With regard to this clonotype: An end of the junction does not agree with germline; a read error may underlie this. CDR3 sequence (DNA): TGTGCCAGCAGTCGACTAGCGGGAGGGAGAGGGGACAATGAGCAGATCTTC. Its protein is CASSRLAGGRGDNEQIF. The chain links TRBV27 to TRBJ2-1; 14 positions agree with TRBD2. The CDR3 totals 17 residues. Germline lookup yields CDR1 MNHEY and CDR2 SMNVEV (reference sequence).

As to this clonotype: At one end, the junction sequence differs from germline, possibly due to a read error. The CDR3, as DNA: TGCGCCAGCAGCTCGGGAGGAGGGACAGGGCGGAGGGAGAACCAGTACTTC. It codes for CASSSGGGTGRRENQYF. This sequence joins TRBV5-1 and TRBJ2-5, with 9 bases matching TRBD1. The CDR3 runs 17 residues. CDR1 and CDR2 (germline): SGHRS, YFSETQ.

The chain uses TRBV7-9 and TRBJ2-5, with 7 nucleotides matching TRBD1. The CDR3 runs to 13 residues. The V gene's germline CDR1 is SEHNR and CDR2 FQNEAQ (reference sequence). Losses at the gene ends were 7 bases for V and 3 bases for J; bases not matched to a gene: 5. CDR3: CASNHRGKETQYF. The CDR3 coding sequence is TGTGCCAGCAACCACAGGGGAAAAGAGACCCAGTACTTC.

V gene TRBV7-2 combines with J gene TRBJ1-4; D ambiguous. Germline CDR1 reads SGHTA; CDR2 reads FQGNSA. V shed 1 base and J shed 8 bases, with 14 bases lying between them. The CDR3 covers 15 residues. The CDR3 reads CASSLVHSVNEKLFF. The CDR3 DNA sequence: TGTGCCAGCAGCTTAGTCCACAGTGTGAACGAAAAACTGTTTTTT.

This clonotype was seen repeatedly, ten times or more. This rearrangement joins TRBV7-2 to TRBJ2-4, with a possible D match to TRBD2 (6 bases). Trimming took off 5 bases at V and 9 bases at J, with 29 bases between the two ends. The CDR3 length is 18 residues. Germline V gene sequence: CDR1 SGHTA, CDR2 FQGNSA. The DNA of the CDR3 is TGTGCCAGCAGCCTCCGGGACTCCCGCGAGGGTCGGTATTCCATTCAGTACTTC. Protein product: CASSLRDSREGRYSIQYF.

Remarks on this clonotype: The CDR3 does not end in the conserved phenylalanine or tryptophan, so this is likely a read error. The chain joins TRBV6-2 or TRBV6-3 to TRBJ1-5, with TRBD1 matching 8 bases. The CDR3 is 17 residues long. V lost 10 bases to trimming and J lost 2 bases; unmatched junction nucleotides: 16. CDR1 and CDR2 from the germline V gene are MNHEY and SVGEGT. CDR3 protein: CATLGTGASVGNQPQHL. CDR3 sequence (DNA): TGTGCCACTCTCGGGACAGGAGCCTCCGTTGGCAATCAGCCCCAGCATTTG.

Of note for this clonotype: Since the CDR3 does not end with the conserved phenylalanine or tryptophan, this likely comes from a read error. It is unclear where the CDR3 begins or ends on the DNA, so no DNA is shown, and the CDR3 is as TCRdb lists it. The chain couples TRBV7-6 to TRBJ2-1; the D segment call TRBD1 is taken from the table without a DNA check. In germline, CDR1 is SGHVS, CDR2 FNYEAQ. 12 amino acids form the CDR3, both terminal residues included. The CDR3 loop reads CASSLWGGTEFL.

Only a few counts were recorded for this clonotype. The DNA of the CDR3 is TGTGCCAGCAGCTTAGGGTCGCGGGACGGCTATGGCTACACCTTC. It encodes CASSLGSRDGYGYTF. The rearrangement uses TRBV7-9 and TRBJ1-2; tentatively, D is TRBD1 (5 bases). The germline V and J ends were trimmed by 1 base and 4 bases, with 13 bases remaining between them. This CDR3 has 15 residues. CDR1 and CDR2 (germline): SEHNR, FQNEAQ (reference sequence). Together with reference TRBV7-9 and TRBJ1-2, the CDR3 gives the full variable domain: DTGVSQNPRHKITKRGQNVTFRCDPISEHNRLYWYRQTLGQGPEFLTYFQNEAQLEKSRLLSDRFSAERPKGSFSTLEIQRTEQGDSAMYLCASSLGSRDGYGYTFGSGTRLTVV.

This clonotype was seen repeatedly, ten times or more. The CDR3 nucleotides are TGTGCCAGCAGCTTAACTGCCCGGTATGAGCAGTACTTC. Residues: CASSLTARYEQYF. The J gene is TRBJ2-7, the V gene TRBV7-2, with D unresolved. The CDR3 is 13 amino acids. CDR1 and CDR2 (germline): SGHTA, FQGNSA. V was clipped by 2 bases and J by 7 bases, with 12 bases between them.

This clonotype turned up a few times. At one end, the junction sequence differs from germline, possibly due to a read error. This chain joins TRBV11-2 and TRBJ2-5, with TRBD1 matching 8 bases. The germline V gene has CDR1 SGHAT and CDR2 FQNNGV. This CDR3 has 16 amino acids. CDR3 in amino acids: CASSLEETGEEETQYF. The CDR3 DNA is TGTGCCAGCAGTTTAGAAGAGACAGGGGAAGAAGAGACCCAGTACTTC.

This chain uses TRBV7-9 with TRBJ1-2, with 7 bases aligning to TRBD1. J lost 6 bases, V lost 3 bases, and 7 bases had no gene match. The CDR3 consists of 14 residues. Germline V gene sequence: CDR1 SEHNR, CDR2 FQNEAQ (reference sequence). The CDR3 protein is CASSFRPTGDGYTF. CDR3 DNA: TGTGCCAGCAGCTTTCGTCCCACAGGGGATGGCTACACCTTC.

The chain joins TRBV28 to TRBJ2-2; D remains ambiguous. The CDR3 has 17 residues. CDR1 and CDR2 from the germline V gene are MDHEN and SYDVKM. V lost 5 bases and J 4 bases, leaving 20 bases between the germline ends. The CDR3 DNA is TGTGCCAGCAGTCGCACCCCGCCCACGAGGTCCACCGGGGAGCTGTTTTTT. Its translation is CASSRTPPTRSTGELFF.

Ten or more counts support this clonotype. This rearrangement joins TRBV7-8 to TRBJ2-5; 12 nucleotides agree with TRBD2. V was clipped by 5 bases and J by 3 bases; unmatched bases: 4. CDR1 is SGHVS, CDR2 FQNEAQ, per germline. This CDR3 is 15 amino acids long. CDR3 region: CASSPGLAGKETQYF. As DNA, the CDR3 is TGTGCCAGCAGCCCCGGACTAGCGGGAAAAGAGACCCAGTACTTC.

The J gene is TRBJ1-4, the V gene TRBV3-1; no clear D gene. CDR1 is LGHDT, CDR2 YNNKEL, per germline (reference sequence). The CDR3 is made up of 14 amino acids. The V end was cut by 5 bases, the J end by 7 bases, with 14 bases between. The CDR3 bases are TGTGCCAGCAGCTCGCGTCGTGCGGGTGAAAAACTGTTTTTT. Translation gives CASSSRRAGEKLFF.

The CDR3 spells CASSWTTNTGELFF. In nucleotides, the CDR3 is TGTGCCAGCAGTTGGACAACGAACACCGGGGAGCTGTTTTTT. The gene calls are TRBV12-3 or TRBV12-4 and TRBJ2-2; weak D call: TRBD1 (5 bases). CDR3 size: 14 residues. V was cut by 4 bases and J by 0 bases, with 6 bases left in between.

As concerns this clonotype: This could be a read error, since a much larger clone is one nucleotide away. This likely comes from a read error, as the CDR3 has no conserved phenylalanine or tryptophan at its end. The rearrangement uses TRBV4-2 and TRBJ1-1, with 8 nucleotides matching TRBD1. The CDR3 loop spans 15 amino acids. Germline V gene lookup returns CDR1 LGHNA and CDR2 YNFKEQ. The trim removed 0 bases at V and 5 bases at J, leaving 5 bases unmatched. DNA of the CDR3: TGTGCCAGCAGCCAAGATTACAGGGGGTTAACTGAAGCTTTCTTA. Translation: CASSQDYRGLTEAFL.

CDR3 sequence reads: CASSYSYGGNEKLFF. In DNA form, the CDR3 reads TGTGCCAGCAGTTACTCGTATGGGGGTAATGAAAAACTGTTTTTT. The chain combines TRBV6-6 with TRBJ1-4, with D perhaps matching TRBD1 (5 bases). The germline V gene encodes CDR1 MNHNY and CDR2 SVGAGI (reference sequence). CDR3 length: 15 residues. Trimming stripped 0 bases from V and 4 bases from J, with 9 bases between.

V is TRBV10-3 and J is TRBJ1-1, with a tentative D call TRBD1 (5 bases). This CDR3 comprises 15 residues. Germline V gives CDR1 ENHRY, CDR2 SYGVKD. Between the trimmed V and J ends, which lost 6 bases and 1 base, there was a span of 15 bases. The CDR3 nucleotides are TGTGCCATCAGCCAAGGGACTGGGTCGAACACTGAAGCTTTCTTT. Its protein is CAISQGTGSNTEAFF.